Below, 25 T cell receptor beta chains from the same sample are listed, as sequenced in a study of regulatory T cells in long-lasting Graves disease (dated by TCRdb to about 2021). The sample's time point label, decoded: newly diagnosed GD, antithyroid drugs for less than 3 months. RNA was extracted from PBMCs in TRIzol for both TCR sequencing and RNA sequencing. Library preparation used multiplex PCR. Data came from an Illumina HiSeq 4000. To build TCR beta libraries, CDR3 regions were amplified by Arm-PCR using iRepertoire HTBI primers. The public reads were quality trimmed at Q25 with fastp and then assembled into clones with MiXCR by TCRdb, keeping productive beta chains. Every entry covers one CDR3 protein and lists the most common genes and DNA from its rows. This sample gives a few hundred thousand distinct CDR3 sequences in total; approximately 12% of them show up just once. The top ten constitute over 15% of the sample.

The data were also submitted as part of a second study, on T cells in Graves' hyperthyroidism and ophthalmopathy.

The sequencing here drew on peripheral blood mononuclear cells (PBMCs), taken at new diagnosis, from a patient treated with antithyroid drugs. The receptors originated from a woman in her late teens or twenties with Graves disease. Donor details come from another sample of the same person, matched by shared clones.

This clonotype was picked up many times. CDR3 bases: TGTGCCAGCAGTTCCGGACTAGCGTCAAATGAGCAGTTCTTC. It encodes CASSSGLASNEQFF. The chain has TRBV12-3 or TRBV12-4 and TRBJ2-1, with 9 bases identical to TRBD2. The CDR3 length is 14 residues. J was trimmed by 7 bases and V by 4 bases; bases with no gene match: 5.

CDR3 loop: CASRLAGVINEQFF. CDR3 bases: TGTGCCAGCAGACTAGCGGGAGTTATCAATGAGCAGTTCTTC. The V call is TRBV27, the J call TRBJ2-1; 11 nucleotides agree with TRBD2. Losses at the gene ends were 6 bases for V and 6 bases for J; bases not matched to a gene: 4. The CDR3 sequence is 14 residues long. Germline CDR1 reads MNHEY; CDR2 reads SMNVEV (reference sequence).

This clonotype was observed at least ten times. The CDR3 nucleotides read TGCAGTGCTACTTCCCAGCCCGGAAGGAGAGAGACCCAGTACTTC. Translation gives CSATSQPGRRETQYF. V gene TRBV20-1 combines with J gene TRBJ2-5; D not certain. CDR3 length: 15 amino acids. With 4 bases removed from V and 4 bases from J, the gap between germline ends came to 19 bases. Germline CDR1 is DFQATT and CDR2 is SNEGSKA (reference sequence).

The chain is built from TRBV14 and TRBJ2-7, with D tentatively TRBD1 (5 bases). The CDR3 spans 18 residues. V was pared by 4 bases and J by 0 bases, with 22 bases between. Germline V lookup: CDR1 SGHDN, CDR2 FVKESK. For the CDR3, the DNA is TGTGCCAGCAGCCCCTATCGAGGCAGGGCTGGTACCTCCTACGAGCAGTACTTC. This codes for CASSPYRGRAGTSYEQYF.

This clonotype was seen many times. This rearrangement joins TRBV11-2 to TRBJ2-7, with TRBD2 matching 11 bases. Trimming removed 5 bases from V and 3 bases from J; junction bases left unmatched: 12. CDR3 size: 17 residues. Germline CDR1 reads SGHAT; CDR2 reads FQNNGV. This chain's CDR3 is CASSPIHSGRALYEQYF. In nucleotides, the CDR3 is TGTGCCAGCAGCCCTATTCATAGCGGGAGGGCCCTCTACGAGCAGTACTTC. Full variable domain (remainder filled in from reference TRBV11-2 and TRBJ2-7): EAGVAQSPRYKIIEKRQSVAFWCNPISGHATLYWYQQILGQGPKLLIQFQNNGVVDDSQLPKDRFSAERLKGVDSTLKIQPAKLEDSAVYLCASSPIHSGRALYEQYFGPGTRLTVT.

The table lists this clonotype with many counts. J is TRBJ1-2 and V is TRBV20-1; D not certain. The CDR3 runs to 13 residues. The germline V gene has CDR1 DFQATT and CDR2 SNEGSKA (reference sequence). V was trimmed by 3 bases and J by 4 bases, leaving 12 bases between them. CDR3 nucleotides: TGCAGTGCTAGTAAAGGGTCGGTCTATGGCTACACCTTC. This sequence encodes CSASKGSVYGYTF.

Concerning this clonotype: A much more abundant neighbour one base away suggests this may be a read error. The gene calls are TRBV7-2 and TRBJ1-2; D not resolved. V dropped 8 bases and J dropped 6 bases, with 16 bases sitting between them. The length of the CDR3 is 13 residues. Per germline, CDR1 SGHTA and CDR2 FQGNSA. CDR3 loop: CASGPPESDGYTF. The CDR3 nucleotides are TGTGCCAGCGGCCCACCGGAATCAGATGGCTACACCTTC.

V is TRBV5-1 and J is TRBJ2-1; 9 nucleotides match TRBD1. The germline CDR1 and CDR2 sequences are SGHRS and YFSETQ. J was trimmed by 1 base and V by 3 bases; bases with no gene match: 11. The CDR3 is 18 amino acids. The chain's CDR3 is CASSSNPGQGISYNEQFF. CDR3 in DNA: TGCGCCAGCAGCTCGAACCCCGGACAGGGGATATCCTACAATGAGCAGTTCTTC.

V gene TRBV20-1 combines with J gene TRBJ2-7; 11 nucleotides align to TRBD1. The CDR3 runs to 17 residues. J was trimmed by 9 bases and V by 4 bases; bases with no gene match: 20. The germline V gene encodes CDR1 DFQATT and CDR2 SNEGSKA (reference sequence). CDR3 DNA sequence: TGCAGTGCTATCCCCCCTTTGCTAGCGGACAGGGGGCGCCGGCAGTACTTC. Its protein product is CSAIPPLLADRGRRQYF.

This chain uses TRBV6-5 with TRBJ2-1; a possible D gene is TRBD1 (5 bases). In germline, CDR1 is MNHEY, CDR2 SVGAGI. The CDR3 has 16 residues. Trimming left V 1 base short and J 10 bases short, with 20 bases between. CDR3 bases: TGTGCCAGCAGTTACTACCTGGGGCTTCCAGGTAGGGAGCAGTTCTTC. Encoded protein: CASSYYLGLPGREQFF.

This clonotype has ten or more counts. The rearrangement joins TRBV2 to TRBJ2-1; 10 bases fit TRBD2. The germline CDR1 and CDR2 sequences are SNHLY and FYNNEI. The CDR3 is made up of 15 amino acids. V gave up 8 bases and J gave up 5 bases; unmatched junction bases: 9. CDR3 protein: CASSFRTSGHNEQFF. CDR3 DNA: TGTGCCAGCTCCTTCCGGACTAGCGGACACAATGAGCAGTTCTTC.

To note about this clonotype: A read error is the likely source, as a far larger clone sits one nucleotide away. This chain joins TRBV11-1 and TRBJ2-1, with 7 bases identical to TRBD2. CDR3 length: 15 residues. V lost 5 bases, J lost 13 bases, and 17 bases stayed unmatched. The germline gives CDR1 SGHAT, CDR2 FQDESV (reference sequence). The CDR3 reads CASSQARDYQETQFF. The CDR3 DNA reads TGTGCCAGCAGCCAAGCCCGGGACTATCAAGAGACCCAGTTCTTC.

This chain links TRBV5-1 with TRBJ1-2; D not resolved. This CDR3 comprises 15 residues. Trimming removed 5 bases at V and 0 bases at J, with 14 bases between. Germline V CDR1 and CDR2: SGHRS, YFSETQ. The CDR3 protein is CASRLPGAANYGYTF. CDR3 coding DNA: TGCGCCAGCAGGCTGCCCGGAGCAGCTAACTATGGCTACACCTTC.

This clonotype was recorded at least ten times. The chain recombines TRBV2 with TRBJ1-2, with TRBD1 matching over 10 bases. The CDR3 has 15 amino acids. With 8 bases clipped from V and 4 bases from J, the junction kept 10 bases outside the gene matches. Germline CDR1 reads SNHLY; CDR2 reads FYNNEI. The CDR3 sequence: CASSTPTGGGYGYTF. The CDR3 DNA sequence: TGTGCCAGCTCAACCCCGACAGGGGGCGGCTATGGCTACACCTTC.

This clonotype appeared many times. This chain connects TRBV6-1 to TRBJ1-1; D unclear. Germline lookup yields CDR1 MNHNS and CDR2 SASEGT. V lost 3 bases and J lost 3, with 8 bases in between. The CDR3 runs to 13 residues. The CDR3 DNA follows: TGTGCCAGCAGTGATGAGGTTTACACTGAAGCTTTCTTT. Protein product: CASSDEVYTEAFF.

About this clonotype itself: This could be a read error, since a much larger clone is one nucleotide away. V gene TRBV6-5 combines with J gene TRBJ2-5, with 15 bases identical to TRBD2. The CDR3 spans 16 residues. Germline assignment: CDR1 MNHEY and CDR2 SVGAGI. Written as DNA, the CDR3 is TGTGCCAGCAGTTTTGGGACTAGCGGGGGGAAAGAGACCCGGTACTTC. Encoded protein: CASSFGTSGGKETRYF.

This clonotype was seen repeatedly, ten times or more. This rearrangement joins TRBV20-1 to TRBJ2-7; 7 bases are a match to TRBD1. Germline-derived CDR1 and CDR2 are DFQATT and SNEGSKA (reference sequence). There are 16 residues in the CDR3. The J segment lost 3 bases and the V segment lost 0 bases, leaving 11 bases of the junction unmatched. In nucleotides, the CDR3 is TGCAGTGCTAGAGATCCCTCCCGCCGACAGGGCTACGAGCAGTACTTC. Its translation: CSARDPSRRQGYEQYF.

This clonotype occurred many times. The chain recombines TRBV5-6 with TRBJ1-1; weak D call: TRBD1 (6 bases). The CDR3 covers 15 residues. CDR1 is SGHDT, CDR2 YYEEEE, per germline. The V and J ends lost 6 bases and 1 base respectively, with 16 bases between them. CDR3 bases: TGTGCCAGCATCCTACAGGGAGGCCCGAACACTGAAGCTTTCTTT. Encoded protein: CASILQGGPNTEAFF.

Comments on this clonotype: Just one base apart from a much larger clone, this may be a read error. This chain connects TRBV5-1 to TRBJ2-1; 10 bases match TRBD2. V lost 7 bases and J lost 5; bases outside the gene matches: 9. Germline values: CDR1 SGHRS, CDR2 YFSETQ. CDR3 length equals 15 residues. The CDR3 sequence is CASGPGLAGDNEQFF. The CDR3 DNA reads TGCGCCAGCGGCCCGGGGCTAGCGGGGGACAATGAGCAGTTCTTC. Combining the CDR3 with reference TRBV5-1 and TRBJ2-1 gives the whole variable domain KAGVTQTPRYLIKTRGQQVTLSCSPISGHRSVSWYQQTPGQGLQFLFEYFSETQRNKGNFPGRFSGRQFSNSRSEMNVSTLELGDSALYLCASGPGLAGDNEQFFGPGTRLTVL.

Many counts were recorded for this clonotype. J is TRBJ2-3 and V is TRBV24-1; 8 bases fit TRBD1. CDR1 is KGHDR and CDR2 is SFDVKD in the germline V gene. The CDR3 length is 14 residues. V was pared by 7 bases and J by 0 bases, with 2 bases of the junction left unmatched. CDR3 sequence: CATSRGLSTDTQYF. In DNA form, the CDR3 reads TGTGCCACCAGCAGGGGGCTTAGCACAGATACGCAGTATTTT.

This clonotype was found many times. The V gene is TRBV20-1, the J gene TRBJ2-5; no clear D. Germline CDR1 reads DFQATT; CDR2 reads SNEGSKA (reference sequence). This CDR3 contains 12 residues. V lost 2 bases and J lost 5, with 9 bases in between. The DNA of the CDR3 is TGCAGTGCTAGAATCAGAGCGGAGACCCAGTACTTC. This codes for CSARIRAETQYF.

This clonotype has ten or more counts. CDR3 region: CASSQAAGVSYNEQFF. CDR3 nucleotides: TGCGCCAGCAGCCAAGCAGCGGGAGTTTCCTACAATGAGCAGTTCTTC. V usage is TRBV4-1 and J usage is TRBJ2-1; 8 bases are a match to TRBD2. This CDR3 has 16 residues. The V segment lost 1 base and the J segment 1 base; nucleotides outside the gene matches: 3. Germline V gives CDR1 MGHRA, CDR2 YSYEKL.

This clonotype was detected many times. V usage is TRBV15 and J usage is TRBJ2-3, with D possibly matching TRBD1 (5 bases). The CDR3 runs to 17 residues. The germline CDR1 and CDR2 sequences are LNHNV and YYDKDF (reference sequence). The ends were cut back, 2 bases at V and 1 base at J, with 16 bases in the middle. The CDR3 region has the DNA TGTGCCACCAGCAGACAACAGGCGGCCCGGGGCACAGATACGCAGTATTTT. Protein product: CATSRQQAARGTDTQYF.

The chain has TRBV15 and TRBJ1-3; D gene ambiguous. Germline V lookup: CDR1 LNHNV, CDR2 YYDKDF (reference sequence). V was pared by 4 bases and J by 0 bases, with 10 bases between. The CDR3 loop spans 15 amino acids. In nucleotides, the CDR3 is TGTGCCACCAGCATGACACCTTACTCTGGAAACACCATATATTTT. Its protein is CATSMTPYSGNTIYF.

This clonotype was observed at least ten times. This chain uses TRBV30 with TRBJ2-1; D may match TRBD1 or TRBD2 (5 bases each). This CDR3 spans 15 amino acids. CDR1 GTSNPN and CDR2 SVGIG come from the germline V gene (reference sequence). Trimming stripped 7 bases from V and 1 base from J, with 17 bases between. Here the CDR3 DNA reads TGTGCCTCCCGGTCTGGGACCTGGTCCTACAATGAGCAGTTCTTC. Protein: CASRSGTWSYNEQFF.